One and the same sample provided the 6 T cell receptor beta chains below, sequenced in a study of blood T cell repertoires in COVID-19. Libraries were prepared by immunoSEQ multiplex PCR; TCRdb keeps only in-frame clonotypes and omits some of them. The repertoire holds about 90,000 clones, approximately 88% seen once, with 0.47% in the top ten. The sequencing sample was made of peripheral blood. The receptors come from a man aged 55 to 69 with acute or convalescent COVID-19.

V usage is TRBV20-1 and J usage is TRBJ2-7; TRBD1 matches 12 bases. CDR3 size: 16 residues. Unmatched junction bases numbered 13, after V lost 3 bases and J lost 7 bases. Germline loops: CDR1 DFQATT, CDR2 SNEGSKA (reference sequence). The CDR3 here is CSASPGTGGAGGEQYF. Here the CDR3 DNA reads TGCAGTGCTAGTCCCGGGACAGGGGGCGCCGGGGGAGAGCAGTACTTC.

The CDR3: CASRVGQLNIQYF. For the CDR3, the DNA is TGTGCCAGCAGGGTGGGACAGTTAAACATTCAGTACTTC. The rearrangement joins TRBV12-3 or TRBV12-4 to TRBJ2-4; 7 bases map to TRBD1. Trimming removed 6 bases from V and 6 bases from J; junction bases left unmatched: 5. This CDR3 is built from 13 residues.

The chain couples TRBV6-1 to TRBJ2-1; 8 nucleotides agree with TRBD1. The V and J ends lost 2 bases and 9 bases, in that order; junction bases with no gene match: 9. Germline CDR1 is MNHNS and CDR2 is SASEGT. CDR3 size: 15 residues. The CDR3 DNA reads as TGTGCCAGCAGTGAATCCGACGGGACAGGTCGTGAGCAGTTCTTC. Encoded protein: CASSESDGTGREQFF.

CDR3 sequence (DNA): TGTGCCAGCAGCCCCGGACAGGGGAGGTATAATTCACCCCTCCACTTT. It yields the protein CASSPGQGRYNSPLHF. The chain combines TRBV5-6 with TRBJ1-6; 9 bases align to TRBD1. The CDR3 length is 16 residues. With 4 bases clipped from V and 4 bases from J, the junction kept 6 bases outside the gene matches. CDR1 SGHDT and CDR2 YYEEEE come from the germline V gene.

The chain is built from TRBV7-9 and TRBJ2-7, with 9 bases identical to TRBD1. Looked up from germline, CDR1 is SEHNR and CDR2 is FQNEAQ (reference sequence). This CDR3 is 17 amino acids long. The V segment lost 5 bases and the J segment 1 base; nucleotides outside the gene matches: 12. CDR3 region: CASSPSGTGSLSYEQYF. CDR3 sequence (DNA): TGTGCCAGCAGCCCTTCCGGGACAGGGTCCTTGTCCTACGAGCAGTACTTC.

This chain links TRBV4-2 with TRBJ2-7; 8 positions match TRBD2. J was trimmed by 6 bases and V by 0 bases; bases with no gene match: 10. Germline values: CDR1 LGHNA, CDR2 YNFKEQ. This CDR3 contains 16 residues. The CDR3 DNA reads TGTGCCAGCAGCCAAGATCTGGGTAGCGGGGCCTCCGAGCAGTACTTC. It codes for CASSQDLGSGASEQYF.